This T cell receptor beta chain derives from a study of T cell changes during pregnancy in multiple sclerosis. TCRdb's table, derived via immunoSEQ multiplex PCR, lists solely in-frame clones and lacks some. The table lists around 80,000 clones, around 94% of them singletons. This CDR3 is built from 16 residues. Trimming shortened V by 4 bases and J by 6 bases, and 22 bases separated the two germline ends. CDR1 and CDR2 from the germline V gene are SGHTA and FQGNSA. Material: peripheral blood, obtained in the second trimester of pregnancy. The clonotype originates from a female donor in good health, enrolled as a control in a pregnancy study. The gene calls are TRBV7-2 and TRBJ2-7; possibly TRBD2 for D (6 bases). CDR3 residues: CASSSRGAGWEAEQYF. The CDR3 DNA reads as TGTGCCAGCAGCTCGAGAGGGGCGGGATGGGAGGCCGAGCAGTACTTC.